Listed below are T cell receptor beta chains from one sample, sequenced in a study of blood T cells in healthy people across ages. TCRdb redid the calling of the 5' RACE reads with MiXCR, one entry per CDR3 protein. Of around 750,000 distinct CDR3 sequences in the sample, 53% are singletons; the top ten hold 40% to 50%. The sequenced sample was blood. The receptor source for this set is a man at least 80 years old in good health. CDR3s include the opening cysteine and the closing phenylalanine or tryptophan. The order of the fields is CDR3 length, clone size, J gene, D gene, V gene, CDR3 DNA, CDR3 protein. A D gene is named only where the DNA matches it firmly. Not every row has a clone size; where given, it reads once, few, many or a size class.

>14|.|TRBJ2-7|TRBD1|TRBV6-5
TGTGCCAGCAGTTCGGGACAGGGAGGAAACGAGCAGTACTTC
CASSSGQGGNEQYF
>17|.|TRBJ1-2|.|TRBV25-1
TGTGCCAGCAGTGAGGAAGACAGTCAAAAATTCAACTATGGCTACACCTTC
CASSEEDSQKFNYGYTF
>14|.|TRBJ2-1|.|TRBV10-3
TGTGCCATCACCTCGGCCGGCTCCTACAATGAGCAGTTCTTC
CAITSAGSYNEQFF
>14|.|TRBJ1-1|TRBD1|TRBV27
TGTGCCAGCAGTTCTGGATCCGGACAGGGGAGAGCTTTCTTT
CASSSGSGQGRAFF
>15|once|TRBJ2-4|.|TRBV20-1
TGCAGTGCTAGTGTCGCGGGGCTAGCCAAAAACATTCAGTACTTC
CSASVAGLAKNIQYF
>18|.|TRBJ2-4|.|TRBV28
TGTGCCAGCAGTGGGGGGGGCAGGGGGGTACTAGCCAAAAACATTCAGTACTTC
CASSGGGRGVLAKNIQYF
>13|.|TRBJ2-7|.|TRBV5-1
TGCGCCAGTACGACCGGGAACGCCTACGAGCAGTACTTC
CASTTGNAYEQYF
>15|few|TRBJ1-2|.|TRBV6-1
TGTGCCAGCAGTGAAGGGGACGGCCAAAACTATGGCTACACCTTC
CASSEGDGQNYGYTF
>14|few|TRBJ1-2|TRBD1|TRBV25-1
TGTGCCAGCAGTGAGGGACAGGGGATTGGTGGCTACACCTTC
CASSEGQGIGGYTF
>14|.|TRBJ2-3|.|TRBV5-1
TGCGCCAGCAGCTTACCGACGGCGGTGGGTACGCAGTATTTT
CASSLPTAVGTQYF
>13|.|TRBJ2-3|.|TRBV29-1
TGCAGCGTTGAAGAAGGACTAGGGGGAGACGCGTATTTT
CSVEEGLGGDAYF
>17|.|TRBJ2-3|TRBD2|TRBV11-3
TGTGCCAGCAGCCCCCGGACTAGCGGGGTCAGTGCAGATACGCAGTATTTT
CASSPRTSGVSADTQYF
>16|.|TRBJ2-3|TRBD2|TRBV4-1
TGCGCCAGCAGCCAAGTGTTAGCGGGAGGGCACAGATACGCGTATTTT
CASSQVLAGGHRYAYF
>14|.|TRBJ2-7|.|TRBV10-3
TGTGCCATCAGTGAGTCGGGTGTGAACAATGAGCAGTACTTC
CAISESGVNNEQYF
>17|few|TRBJ2-3|TRBD2|TRBV4-1
TGCGCCAGCAGACCCGCAGGGACTAGCGGGAGATCCGATACGCAGTATTTT
CASRPAGTSGRSDTQYF
>15|.|TRBJ2-1|TRBD1|TRBV2
TGTGCCAGCAGTGAGGCAGGGGGCGTACAAGAGACCCAGTTCTTC
CASSEAGGVQETQFF
>12|.|TRBJ2-1|.|TRBV20-1
TGCAGTGCTGCTCCGCCTCGGGGTGAGCAGTTCTTC
CSAAPPRGEQFF
>13|many|TRBJ2-5|TRBD2|TRBV3-1
TGTGCCAGCAGCCAGGTAGCGGGAGCGGTCCAGTACTTC
CASSQVAGAVQYF
>16|.|TRBJ2-1|.|TRBV12-3/TRBV12-4
TGTGCCAGCAGTCTTTGGCGGGCGCTATCCTACAATGAGCAGTTCTTC
CASSLWRALSYNEQFF
>15|few|TRBJ2-3|.|TRBV7-9
TGTGCCAGCAGCTTAGGAGTGAGTAACCCAGATACGCAGTATTTT
CASSLGVSNPDTQYF
>14|once|TRBJ2-1|TRBD2|TRBV5-1
TGCGCCAGTCGACCGAGCGGGGGGCACAATGAGCAGTTCTTC
CASRPSGGHNEQFF
>16|few|TRBJ1-4|.|TRBV7-9
TGTGCCAGCAGCACCAGGACAGTTGCAACTAATGAAAAACTGTTTTTT
CASSTRTVATNEKLFF
>16|.|TRBJ2-5|TRBD2|TRBV9
TGTGCCAGCAGCGCCCGGACTAGCGGGATGACAAAGACCCAGTACTTC
CASSARTSGMTKTQYF
>12|.|TRBJ2-5|TRBD2|TRBV29-1
TGCAGCGTCACTAGCGACCAAGAGACCCAGTACTTC
CSVTSDQETQYF
>17|.|TRBJ2-7|TRBD2|TRBV20-1
TGCAGTGCTAGCCCTAGCGGAGCGTCAGGCCGAATTCACGAGCAGTACTTC
CSASPSGASGRIHEQYF
>17|.|TRBJ2-3|TRBD2|TRBV27
TGTGCCAGCAGAAAAAGACTAGCGGCAGGTGGGGGCAGATACACGTATTTT
CASRKRLAAGGGRYTYF
>14|.|TRBJ2-7|TRBD2|TRBV10-3
TGTGCCATCCTTAGCGGGAGCTCCTACAATGAGCAGTACTTC
CAILSGSSYNEQYF
>17|.|TRBJ2-1|TRBD1|TRBV6-1
TGTGCCAGCAGCCGAACCGAGGGACAGGGGGTGAAAGGGGAGCAGTTCTTC
CASSRTEGQGVKGEQFF
>12|once|TRBJ2-7|.|TRBV10-2
TGCGCCAGCGGGCGTCCTCCCTACGAGCAGTACTTC
CASGRPPYEQYF
>14|.|TRBJ2-6|.|TRBV3-1
TGTACCAGCAGCCCGGACATGTGGGCCAACGTCCTGACTTTC
CTSSPDMWANVLTF
>13|.|TRBJ1-2|.|TRBV2
TGTGCCAGCAGTGAGGGTAGGGATTATGGCTACACCTTC
CASSEGRDYGYTF
>15|.|TRBJ2-7|TRBD2|TRBV12-3/TRBV12-4
TGTGCCAGCAGCCCCGAAAGCGGGGGGGACTACGAGCAGTACTTC
CASSPESGGDYEQYF
>15|.|TRBJ2-3|.|TRBV24-1
TGTGCCACCAGTGATTTTCGGGGCTCCTTGGATACGCAGTATTTT
CATSDFRGSLDTQYF
>14|.|TRBJ2-5|.|TRBV30
TGTGCCTGGAGGGAACGGGCATACCAAGAGACCCAGTACTTC
CAWRERAYQETQYF
>15|.|TRBJ2-3|TRBD2|TRBV2
TGTGCCAGCAGTCAACTAGCGGGAGGGTTAGATACGCAGTATTTT
CASSQLAGGLDTQYF
>16|.|TRBJ2-5|.|TRBV21-1
TGTGCCAGCAGCCCCCGACTAGCGGGAGGGGAAGAGACCCAGTACTTC
CASSPRLAGGEETQYF
>15|.|TRBJ2-5|TRBD1|TRBV18
TGTGCCAGCTCACCGGGACAGGGTTCAGCAGAGACCCAGTACTTC
CASSPGQGSAETQYF
>13|few|TRBJ2-5|.|TRBV6-5
TGTGCCAGCAGTCGACAGCGCGTGGAGACCCAGTACTTC
CASSRQRVETQYF
>13|.|TRBJ1-3|.|TRBV29-1
TGCAGCGTTGCATTCAGTGCTGGAAACACCATATATTTT
CSVAFSAGNTIYF
>15|.|TRBJ1-5|.|TRBV7-2
TGTGCCAGCAGCCCACGGGACGGCCCAGGTCAGCCCCAGCATTTT
CASSPRDGPGQPQHF
>12|.|TRBJ1-6|.|TRBV7-2
TGTGCCAGCAGAACGGGGGTGCAACCCCTCCACTTT
CASRTGVQPLHF
>13|.|TRBJ2-3|TRBD2|TRBV20-1
TGCAGTGCTAGGACTAGCGGAAGAGATACGCAGTATTTT
CSARTSGRDTQYF
>13|.|TRBJ2-1|.|TRBV10-3
TGTGCCGTCAGTGACGGGGCTCCCGATGAGCAGTTCTTC
CAVSDGAPDEQFF
>13|.|TRBJ2-3|.|TRBV9
TGTGCCAGCAGCGTAGATCAGGGTACCACGCAGTATTTT
CASSVDQGTTQYF
>15|few|TRBJ2-3|.|TRBV4-2
TGTGCCAGCAGCCAAAGGGAGGTCAGCACAGATACGCAGTATTTT
CASSQREVSTDTQYF
>13|.|TRBJ1-2|TRBD1|TRBV4-1
TGCGCCAGCAGCCCGGGGACAGGGAGTGGCTACACCTTC
CASSPGTGSGYTF
>13|.|TRBJ2-7|.|TRBV2
TGTGCCAGCATTAGGACAGCCACCTACGAGCAGTACTTC
CASIRTATYEQYF
>13|once|TRBJ2-7|.|TRBV5-1
TGCGCCAGCAGCCAGACCCACTCCTACGAGCAGTACTTC
CASSQTHSYEQYF
>18|.|TRBJ2-7|TRBD1|TRBV6-5
TGTGCCAGCAGTTACAAGGGCCCCGTTGGGACAGGGGCCTACGAGCAGTACTTC
CASSYKGPVGTGAYEQYF
>13|many|TRBJ2-7|.|TRBV13
TGTGCCAGCAGCTTATGGGGGACCTACGAGCAGTACTTC
CASSLWGTYEQYF
>14|.|TRBJ1-5|.|TRBV12-3/TRBV12-4
TGTGCCAGCAGAGAGCTTTCTCGGGAACAGCCCCAGCATTTT
CASRELSREQPQHF
>16|.|TRBJ2-7|TRBD2|TRBV6-2/TRBV6-3
TGTGCCAGCAGCAACGGGGGACTAGCGGGAGATACCGAGCAGTACTTC
CASSNGGLAGDTEQYF
>17|once|TRBJ2-7|TRBD2|TRBV5-1
TGCGCCAGCAGCTTCGGACTAGCGGGAGGACCTTCCTACGAGCAGTACTTC
CASSFGLAGGPSYEQYF
>15|.|TRBJ2-7|TRBD2|TRBV2
TGTGCCAGCGGACCTCAGACTAGCGGGTCGTACGAGCAGTACTTC
CASGPQTSGSYEQYF
>14|.|TRBJ2-5|.|TRBV5-1
TGCGCCAGCAGCTTGAGCAGACAGCCTGAGACCCAGTACTTC
CASSLSRQPETQYF
>14|once|TRBJ2-7|TRBD1|TRBV5-1
TGCGCCAGCAGCTCCCCGGGACAGCACTACGAGCAGTACTTC
CASSSPGQHYEQYF
>14|few|TRBJ2-3|.|TRBV27
TGTGCCAGCAGCTCCCTAGTAGGCATGGATACGCAGTATTTT
CASSSLVGMDTQYF